The 22 T cell receptor beta chains below all came from one sample that was sequenced in a study of tumor-infiltrating lymphocytes in oesophageal squamous cell carcinoma. TCRdb processed the PCR reads anew with MiXCR; each CDR3 protein has one entry. The sample consists of under 9,500 distinct CDR3 sequences, around three fifths of them appearing once. The source material was esophageal tumor tissue. These receptor sequences come from a female donor with esophageal squamous cell carcinoma.

This clonotype occurred a few times. The chain employs TRBV7-2 and TRBJ1-5; the match to TRBD1 covers 7 bases. Looked up from germline, CDR1 is SGHTA and CDR2 is FQGNSA. The trim removed 2 bases at V and 6 bases at J, leaving 1 base unmatched. The CDR3 has 13 residues. Here the CDR3 reads CASSLQGGQPQHF. For the CDR3, the DNA is TGTGCCAGCAGCTTACAGGGGGGTCAGCCCCAGCATTTT.

The chain combines TRBV12-3 or TRBV12-4 with TRBJ2-5; unclear D gene. The DNA end is more similar to TRBJ2-7, so the J call may be wrong. The CDR3 runs 15 residues. The CDR3 DNA follows: TGTGCCAGCAGCAAAGGGCAGCTACACTCATACGAGCAGTACTTC. Translated: CASSKGQLHSYEQYF.

The chain couples TRBV7-3 to TRBJ2-1; 10 bases line up with TRBD2. Germline V CDR1 and CDR2: SGHTA, FQGTGA. Germline trimming cut 5 bases from V and 7 bases from J; bases unmatched to any gene: 23. This CDR3 is built from 20 residues. This CDR3 reads CASSLGASGRVRAKQNEQFF. The CDR3 DNA is TGTGCCAGCAGCCTGGGGGCTAGCGGGAGAGTCCGTGCTAAACAAAATGAGCAGTTCTTC.

This clonotype was detected only a few times. This rearrangement joins TRBV12-3 or TRBV12-4 to TRBJ2-7, with 8 bases that match TRBD1. The V and J ends lost 4 bases and 7 bases, in that order; junction bases with no gene match: 12. The CDR3 runs to 15 residues. The CDR3, as DNA: TGTGCCAGCAGTTCCTCAGGGGGCGGTGGCGATGAGCAGTACTTC. This codes for CASSSSGGGGDEQYF.

The CDR3 nucleotides read TGTGCCAGCAGCGAAAAGGGGCGGACGGGAGAGACCCAGTACTTC. Translated: CASSEKGRTGETQYF. This rearrangement joins TRBV7-9 to TRBJ2-5; a weak D match, TRBD1 (5 bases). Germline V gives CDR1 SEHNR, CDR2 FQNEAQ (reference sequence). Between the trimmed V and J ends, which lost 5 bases and 4 bases, there was a span of 17 bases. This CDR3 region has 15 residues.

In DNA form, the CDR3 reads TGTGCCATCACGCTGGACAGGGCCCCCTTCGAGCAGTACTTC. Its protein is CAITLDRAPFEQYF. The V gene is TRBV10-3, the J gene TRBJ2-5, with 8 bases that match TRBD1. The assigned J gene may be wrong: the sequence end matches TRBJ2-7 better. CDR3 length: 14 amino acids. Per the germline V gene, CDR1 is ENHRY and CDR2 is SYGVKD.

To note about this clonotype: An end of the junction differs from the germline gene, which may be a read error. The rearrangement joins TRBV5-3 to TRBJ2-3; TRBD2 agrees at 9 bases. TRBV5-3 is placed among ORFs of uncertain function. The CDR3 has 14 amino acids. CDR3 amino acids: CASSFSGSADTQYF. The CDR3 region has the DNA TGTGCCAGCAGCTTTAGCGGGAGCGCAGATACGCAGTATTTT.

The CDR3 loop is CASSPRTSGRTYEQYF. Written as DNA, the CDR3 is TGTGCCAGCAGCCCCCGGACTAGCGGGAGGACCTACGAGCAGTACTTC. The V call is TRBV7-8, the J call TRBJ2-7; 14 bases align to TRBD2. Germline V gene lookup returns CDR1 SGHVS and CDR2 FQNEAQ. Germline trimming cut 5 bases from V and 2 bases from J; bases unmatched to any gene: 5. The CDR3 consists of 16 residues.

This chain links TRBV5-1 with TRBJ2-3; a possible D gene is TRBD2 (5 bases). Germline CDR1 and CDR2: SGHRS and YFSETQ. V lost 1 base and J 3 bases, leaving 12 bases between the germline ends. The CDR3 consists of 15 residues. CDR3 DNA sequence: TGCGCCAGCAGCTTGTGGTCAGGAGGTACAGATACGCAGTATTTT. Translating it yields CASSLWSGGTDTQYF.

The chain employs TRBV7-3 and TRBJ2-5; possible D gene TRBD2, 7 bases. Germline CDR1 SGHTA, CDR2 FQGTGA. CDR3 length: 14 amino acids. V was trimmed by 5 bases and J by 3 bases, leaving 13 bases between them. CDR3 nucleotide sequence: TGTGCCAGCAGCCAGGGAGGGGGAAAAGAGACCCAGTACTTC. Protein sequence: CASSQGGGKETQYF. The full variable domain, in which reference TRBV7-3 and TRBJ2-5 provide the parts outside the CDR3, is GAGVSQTPSNKVTEKGKYVELRCDPISGHTALYWYRQSLGQGPEFLIYFQGTGAADDSGLPNDRFFAVRPEGSVSTLKIQRTERGDSAVYLCASSQGGGKETQYFGPGTRLLVL.

Concerning this clonotype itself: Relative to the germline gene, one junction end is altered; a read error may explain this. This chain connects TRBV7-6 to TRBJ2-4, with a tentative D call TRBD2 (5 bases). Gene TRBJ2-5 matches the end of the DNA better, so the J call may be wrong. The CDR3 has 14 amino acids. Germline CDR1 is SGHVS and CDR2 is FNYEAQ. In DNA form, the CDR3 reads TGTGCTAGCAGCTCTACGGGGTATCAAGAGACCCAGTACTTC. It codes for CASSSTGYQETQYF.

The rearrangement links TRBV7-9 to TRBJ2-5; 7 positions agree with TRBD2. Matching the DNA end better, TRBJ2-1 makes the J call doubtful. Germline values: CDR1 SEHNR, CDR2 FQNEAQ (reference sequence). The CDR3 runs 14 residues. This chain's CDR3 is CASSLALAYNEQFF. The DNA of the CDR3 is TGTGCCAGCAGCTTAGCACTAGCGTACAATGAGCAGTTCTTC.

The chain joins TRBV7-3 to TRBJ2-3; D ambiguous. The V and J ends lost 6 bases and 4 bases respectively, with 17 bases between them. The CDR3 loop spans 15 amino acids. Germline V gene lookup returns CDR1 SGHTA and CDR2 FQGTGA. The CDR3 reads CASSQDPSGPDTQYF. The CDR3 nucleotides read TGTGCCAGCAGTCAGGACCCCTCAGGCCCAGATACGCAGTATTTT.

J is TRBJ2-3 and V is TRBV7-4, with 7 bases fitting TRBD1. The J call may be faulty, since TRBJ1-1 better matches the DNA end. This CDR3 contains 17 residues. From germline, CDR1 is SGHVT and CDR2 SQSDAQ. CDR3 nucleotides: TGTGCCAGCAGCTTAGCTTCATGGTCAGGGGGGAACACTGAAGCTTTCTTT. Translated: CASSLASWSGGNTEAFF.

This clonotype was seen only once. J is TRBJ2-2 and V is TRBV6-2 or TRBV6-3; possible D gene TRBD1, 6 bases. V was shortened by 6 bases and J by 6 bases, with 14 bases between the two germline ends. The CDR3 contains 14 residues. Germline CDR1 reads MNHEY; CDR2 reads SVGEGT. The CDR3, as DNA: TGTGCCAGCAGCCCCTACAGGGCCTCCGGGGAGCTGTTTTTT. This codes for CASSPYRASGELFF.

This chain connects TRBV28 to TRBJ2-4; D gene ambiguous. The end of the DNA aligns better with TRBJ2-1, so the J call may be wrong. Per germline, CDR1 MDHEN and CDR2 SYDVKM. The CDR3 length is 13 residues. The CDR3 loop reads CASTFQQWTEQFF. DNA for the CDR3: TGTGCCAGCACTTTTCAACAGTGGACTGAGCAGTTCTTC.

A single count supports this clonotype. J is TRBJ2-1 and V is TRBV7-2; the D gene could be TRBD1 or TRBD2 (5 bases each). The end of the DNA aligns better with TRBJ2-7, so the J call may be wrong. The CDR3 sequence is 14 residues long. Germline V gives CDR1 SGHTA, CDR2 FQGNSA. CDR3 loop: CASSPGRNSYEQYF. CDR3 nucleotide sequence: TGTGCCAGCAGCCCGGGACGTAACTCCTACGAGCAGTACTTC.

This chain uses TRBV10-3 with TRBJ2-1, with 16 bases fitting TRBD2. V gave up 4 bases and J gave up 0 bases; unmatched junction bases: 6. This CDR3 is 19 amino acids long. From germline, CDR1 is ENHRY and CDR2 SYGVKD. The CDR3 loop reads CAISGGLAGGTSSYNEQFF. In DNA, the CDR3 is TGTGCCATCAGTGGGGGACTAGCGGGAGGGACGAGCTCCTACAATGAGCAGTTCTTC.

V is TRBV28 and J is TRBJ2-7; D remains unclear. This CDR3 is built from 13 residues. CDR1 MDHEN and CDR2 SYDVKM come from the germline V gene. Trimming removed 6 bases at V and 1 base at J, with 10 bases between. The CDR3 DNA reads as TGTGCCAGCAGCCCTCCAGTATCCTACGAGCAGTACTTC. It encodes CASSPPVSYEQYF.

A few counts support this clonotype. This rearrangement joins TRBV7-3 to TRBJ2-1; 11 bases fit TRBD2. Germline loops: CDR1 SGHTA, CDR2 FQGTGA. Unmatched junction bases numbered 7, after V lost 5 bases and J lost 4 bases. There are 16 residues in the CDR3. CDR3 nucleotides: TGTGCCAGCAGCAATAGCGGGGGGGCTACTTACAATGAGCAGTTCTTC. It translates to CASSNSGGATYNEQFF.

The table lists this clonotype with a few counts. The rearrangement uses TRBV7-2 and TRBJ2-7; 13 bases line up with TRBD2. TRBJ2-5 matches the DNA end more closely, so the J call is doubtful. CDR1 is SGHTA, CDR2 FQGNSA, per germline. The CDR3 spans 16 residues. The CDR3 nucleotides read TGTGCCAGCAGCCTCGGACTAGCGGGAGATCAAGAGACCCAGTACTTC. Protein product: CASSLGLAGDQETQYF.

The genes are TRBV7-3 and TRBJ2-5; 8 bases fit TRBD2. Unmatched junction bases numbered 19, after V lost 5 bases and J lost 11 bases. CDR3 length: 16 residues. Germline V lookup: CDR1 SGHTA, CDR2 FQGTGA. In DNA form, the CDR3 reads TGTGCCAGCAGCCTGGAGGCGGGGGGCCGGCTCAGTGAGCAGTACTTC. Its translation: CASSLEAGGRLSEQYF.